What follows are 31 T cell receptor beta chains derived from one specimen sequenced in a study of T-cell reconstitution after alpha-beta-depleted transplantation in children. Researchers prepared the TCRbeta library using unique molecular identifiers, the study reports. TCRdb passed the PCR reads through MiXCR, listing each CDR3 protein once. The sample carries around 380,000 distinct CDR3 sequences, 11% recorded once. The starting material was PBMCs from the stem cell graft donor, obtained from the stem cell graft. All receptors come from a human donor who donated a stem cell graft to a child with acute myeloid leukemia.

This clonotype was recorded at least ten times. The V call is TRBV10-3, the J call TRBJ2-3; D is undetermined. CDR1 is ENHRY, CDR2 SYGVKD, per germline. The CDR3 runs to 13 residues. The germline V and J ends were trimmed by 8 bases and 10 bases, with 19 bases remaining between them. DNA of the CDR3: TGTGCCATCTCTCCCGGATCGGGCCACTCGCAGTATTTT. It yields the protein CAISPGSGHSQYF.

The table lists this clonotype with a few counts. J is TRBJ2-2 and V is TRBV29-1, with 10 nucleotides matching TRBD2. CDR1 is SQVTM and CDR2 is ANQGSEA in the germline V gene. The CDR3 length is 13 residues. V was clipped by 4 bases and J by 6 bases; unmatched bases: 2. The CDR3 coding sequence is TGCAGCGTTGCAGCGGGAGGGGCCGGGGAGCTGTTTTTT. As protein: CSVAAGGAGELFF.

This clonotype was found a few times. The chain uses TRBV7-3 and TRBJ2-1, with D perhaps TRBD2 (6 bases). Germline-derived CDR1 and CDR2 are SGHTA and FQGTGA. The CDR3 extends over 16 amino acids. V was cut by 5 bases and J by 7 bases, with 21 bases left in between. CDR3 region: CASSLNSGPVKNEQFF. The CDR3 DNA follows: TGTGCCAGCAGCCTGAATAGCGGACCTGTAAAAAATGAGCAGTTCTTC.

This clonotype was detected a few times. V gene TRBV11-2 combines with J gene TRBJ1-4; maybe TRBD1 (6 bases). Trimming took 4 bases from V and 3 from J, leaving 15 bases between them. The germline gives CDR1 SGHAT, CDR2 FQNNGV. The CDR3 consists of 16 residues. The CDR3 here is CASSSTQGLANEKLFF. CDR3 nucleotide sequence: TGTGCCAGCAGCTCAACCCAGGGGTTAGCTAATGAAAAACTGTTTTTT.

J is TRBJ2-7 and V is TRBV12-3 or TRBV12-4, with a weak D call TRBD1 (5 bases). The CDR3 has 16 amino acids. The germline V and J ends were trimmed by 3 bases and 0 bases, with 15 bases remaining between them. CDR3 coding DNA: TGTGCCAGCAGTTTGGGTCCCCCCGACAGCTCCTACGAGCAGTACTTC. Amino acid sequence: CASSLGPPDSSYEQYF.

Here the CDR3 reads CASTQGVGEQYF. CDR3 bases: TGTGCCAGCACCCAGGGGGTCGGAGAGCAGTACTTC. V gene TRBV25-1 combines with J gene TRBJ2-7; 7 bases match TRBD1. Germline V gene lookup returns CDR1 MGHDK and CDR2 SYGVNS. The CDR3 runs 12 residues. V lost 7 bases to trimming and J lost 7 bases; unmatched junction nucleotides: 7.

V usage is TRBV9 and J usage is TRBJ2-1, with 11 bases that match TRBD2. The CDR3 is 18 residues long. CDR1 and CDR2 (germline): SGDLS, YYNGEE. Trimming removed 4 bases from V and 0 bases from J; junction bases left unmatched: 9. The CDR3 region has the DNA TGTGCCAGCAGCCAACTGGGACTAGCGGACCCCTCCTACAATGAGCAGTTCTTC. Protein: CASSQLGLADPSYNEQFF.

The gene calls are TRBV5-1 and TRBJ1-1; maybe TRBD1 (6 bases). V was clipped by 4 bases and J by 6 bases, with 13 bases between them. Germline V gene lookup returns CDR1 SGHRS and CDR2 YFSETQ. The CDR3 extends over 13 amino acids. This CDR3 is CASSILQGPEAFF. In nucleotides, the CDR3 is TGCGCCAGCAGCATCTTACAGGGTCCTGAAGCTTTCTTT.

V gene TRBV29-1 combines with J gene TRBJ2-5; no firm D call. The CDR3 is 13 amino acids. The V end lost 3 bases, the J end lost 1 base, and 9 bases lay between the germline ends. From germline, CDR1 is SQVTM and CDR2 ANQGSEA. The CDR3 loop is CSVERAVQETQYF. The DNA for the CDR3 is TGCAGCGTTGAGCGCGCAGTCCAAGAGACCCAGTACTTC.

This clonotype was detected many times. The CDR3 DNA sequence: TGTGCCATCATGACCGGGACTAGCGGGAGTAAGAATGAGCAGTTCTTC. The encoded protein is CAIMTGTSGSKNEQFF. The V call is TRBV10-3, the J call TRBJ2-1, with 14 bases fitting TRBD2. The CDR3 covers 16 residues. The V and J ends lost 7 bases and 7 bases, in that order; junction bases with no gene match: 9. Germline assignment: CDR1 ENHRY and CDR2 SYGVKD.

This clonotype was picked up a small number of times. This rearrangement joins TRBV12-3 or TRBV12-4 to TRBJ1-5; 8 nucleotides match TRBD1. V trimming: 3 bases; J trimming: 6 bases; junction bases outside the gene matches: 7. The CDR3 spans 15 residues. The CDR3 DNA reads TGTGCCAGCAGTTTCACAGGGGGTGGCAGTCAGCCCCAGCATTTT. Residues: CASSFTGGGSQPQHF.

This clonotype was counted between two and nine times. The V and J genes are TRBV30 and TRBJ2-7; a weak D match, TRBD1 (6 bases). The CDR3 has 14 residues. Trimming cost V 3 bases and J 3 bases, with 15 bases left between them. Germline CDR1 is GTSNPN and CDR2 is SVGIG (reference sequence). The CDR3 sequence is CAWRGGTTDYEQYF. CDR3 nucleotide sequence: TGTGCCTGGAGGGGTGGGACAACTGACTACGAGCAGTACTTC. Full variable domain (rest looked up from reference TRBV30 and TRBJ2-7): SQTIHQWPATLVQPVGSPLSLECTVEGTSNPNLYWYRQAAGRGLQLLFYSVGIGQISSEVPQNLSASRPQDRQFILSSKKLLLSDSGFYLCAWRGGTTDYEQYFGPGTRLTVT.

Of note for this clonotype: A clone one base away is much larger, so this may be a read error. The chain uses TRBV20-1 and TRBJ2-7; D remains unclear. V lost 4 bases and J lost 3, with 10 bases in between. Germline values: CDR1 DFQATT, CDR2 SNEGSKA (reference sequence). The CDR3 length is 12 residues. The CDR3 here is CSAMDANYEQYF. As DNA, the CDR3 is TGCAGTGCTATGGACGCGAACTACGAGCAGTACTTC.

This clonotype was counted at least ten times. The chain recombines TRBV9 with TRBJ2-5; 9 bases map to TRBD2. The trim removed 4 bases at V and 9 bases at J, leaving 13 bases unmatched. Germline V gene data show CDR1 as SGDLS and CDR2 as YYNGEE. This CDR3 contains 15 residues. The CDR3 coding sequence is TGTGCCAGCAGCCCCGGGACTAGCTTGGGGGGGTCCCAGTACTTC. Its translation: CASSPGTSLGGSQYF.

The V gene is TRBV5-5, the J gene TRBJ2-1; D might be TRBD2 (6 bases). Germline CDR1 SGHKS, CDR2 YYEKEE (reference sequence). This CDR3 is built from 15 residues. V was pared by 0 bases and J by 8 bases, with 15 bases between. The chain's CDR3 is CASSLEGLPSHEQFF. In nucleotides, the CDR3 is TGTGCCAGCAGCTTGGAGGGACTTCCGTCCCATGAGCAGTTCTTC. The whole variable domain, remainder taken from reference TRBV5-5 and TRBJ2-1, is DAGVTQSPTHLIKTRGQQVTLRCSPISGHKSVSWYQQVLGQGPQFIFQYYEKEERGRGNFPDRFSARQFPNYSSELNVNALLLGDSALYLCASSLEGLPSHEQFFGPGTRLTVL.

This clonotype was picked up many times. The chain joins TRBV6-5 to TRBJ2-5; either TRBD1 or TRBD2 may fit D (5 bases each). Per germline, CDR1 MNHEY and CDR2 SVGAGI. Trimming shortened V by 2 bases and J by 0 bases, and 7 bases separated the two germline ends. The CDR3 spans 14 residues. CDR3 in amino acids: CASSYGTDQETQYF. CDR3 coding DNA: TGTGCCAGCAGTTACGGGACGGACCAAGAGACCCAGTACTTC.

This chain uses TRBV18 with TRBJ1-5; D ambiguous. CDR1 is KGHSH, CDR2 LQKENI, per germline. Between the trimmed V and J ends, which lost 4 bases and 3 bases, there was a span of 10 bases. The CDR3 is made up of 14 amino acids. This chain's CDR3 is CASSRRQDNQPQHF. CDR3 coding DNA: TGTGCCAGCTCACGACGACAAGACAATCAGCCCCAGCATTTT. Complete variable domain (other parts from reference TRBV18 and TRBJ1-5): NAGVMQNPRHLVRRRGQEARLRCSPMKGHSHVYWYRQLPEEGLKFMVYLQKENIIDESGMPKERFSAEFPKEGPSILRIQQVVRGDSAAYFCASSRRQDNQPQHFGDGTRLSIL.

The rearrangement uses TRBV20-1 and TRBJ2-1; unclear D gene. The germline gives CDR1 DFQATT, CDR2 SNEGSKA (reference sequence). The CDR3 has 16 residues. Trimming cost V 3 bases and J 6 bases, with 21 bases left between them. The CDR3, as DNA: TGCAGTGCTAGGGGGATCGAGCTGTTAACGTCCAATGAGCAGTTCTTC. It translates to CSARGIELLTSNEQFF.

This clonotype was seen only a few times. The chain links TRBV20-1 to TRBJ2-7, with D hard to call. CDR1 and CDR2 (germline): DFQATT, SNEGSKA (reference sequence). V was trimmed by 0 bases and J by 3 bases, leaving 12 bases between them. CDR3 length: 14 residues. CDR3 sequence reads: CSARDAATFYEQYF. In DNA, the CDR3 is TGCAGTGCTAGAGACGCAGCCACGTTCTACGAGCAGTACTTC.

This chain uses TRBV5-4 with TRBJ2-5; TRBD2 agrees at 7 bases. V lost 3 bases to trimming and J lost 4 bases; unmatched junction nucleotides: 6. Germline assignment: CDR1 SGHNT and CDR2 YYREEE (reference sequence). The CDR3 is 14 residues long. CDR3 protein: CASSWEGLGETQYF. The CDR3, as DNA: TGTGCCAGCAGCTGGGAGGGATTGGGAGAGACCCAGTACTTC.

The chain combines TRBV7-2 with TRBJ1-4, with D maybe TRBD1 (6 bases). This CDR3 has 16 residues. With 0 bases removed from V and 7 bases from J, the gap between germline ends came to 15 bases. Germline V gives CDR1 SGHTA, CDR2 FQGNSA. The DNA of the CDR3 is TGTGCCAGCAGCTTAGCGGTGGGGGGGCGGAGTGAAAAACTGTTTTTT. Protein sequence: CASSLAVGGRSEKLFF.

This chain links TRBV30 with TRBJ1-4; a weak D match, TRBD1 (6 bases). The germline V gene encodes CDR1 GTSNPN and CDR2 SVGIG (reference sequence). The CDR3 covers 14 residues. Between the trimmed V and J ends, which lost 5 bases and 5 bases, there was a span of 15 bases. For the CDR3, the DNA is TGTGCCTGGGGTATACAGGGAGGCAATGAAAAACTGTTTTTT. Translating gives CAWGIQGGNEKLFF.

The chain has TRBV20-1 and TRBJ2-3, with D unresolved. This CDR3 region has 13 residues. CDR1 and CDR2 from the germline V gene are DFQATT and SNEGSKA (reference sequence). Trimming stripped 2 bases from V and 0 bases from J, with 6 bases between. The DNA of the CDR3 is TGCAGTGCTAGACAGAGCAGCACAGATACGCAGTATTTT. Translating gives CSARQSSTDTQYF.

This clonotype has a handful of counts. The rearrangement links TRBV5-1 to TRBJ2-7, with TRBD2 matching 10 bases. The germline CDR1 and CDR2 sequences are SGHRS and YFSETQ. V lost 1 base, J lost 3 bases, and 22 bases stayed unmatched. The CDR3 consists of 21 residues. CDR3 DNA: TGCGCCAGCAGCTTGTTAACAGCACCTAGCGGGAGCCCCACCATAGTCTACGAGCAGTACTTC. Translated, it gives CASSLLTAPSGSPTIVYEQYF.

This clonotype was seen a few times. V gene TRBV5-1 combines with J gene TRBJ2-7, with TRBD2 matching over 8 bases. The CDR3 has 13 residues. The germline gives CDR1 SGHRS, CDR2 YFSETQ. Germline trimming cut 4 bases from V and 3 bases from J; bases unmatched to any gene: 3. DNA for the CDR3: TGCGCCAGCAGCAATAGCGGGGTCTACGAGCAGTACTTC. Protein product: CASSNSGVYEQYF.

This clonotype appeared a few times. V is TRBV7-2 and J is TRBJ2-1, with TRBD2 matching 15 bases. This CDR3 is 15 amino acids long. Germline-derived CDR1 and CDR2 are SGHTA and FQGNSA. The V gene end was trimmed by 4 bases and the J gene end by 10 bases; junction bases not matched to a gene: 5. The CDR3 reads CASSSAGTSGGEQFF. DNA for the CDR3: TGTGCCAGCAGCTCTGCCGGGACTAGCGGGGGGGAGCAGTTCTTC. Combining the CDR3 with reference TRBV7-2 and TRBJ2-1 gives the whole variable domain GAGVSQSPSNKVTEKGKDVELRCDPISGHTALYWYRQSLGQGLEFLIYFQGNSAPDKSGLPSDRFSAERTGGSVSTLTIQRTQQEDSAVYLCASSSAGTSGGEQFFGPGTRLTVL.

The chain combines TRBV10-1 with TRBJ1-3; no firm D call. CDR3 length: 13 residues. Trimming removed 8 bases at V and 2 bases at J, with 10 bases between. CDR1 is WNHNN, CDR2 SYGVQD, per germline (reference sequence). CDR3 residues: CASGNSAGNTIYF. Written as DNA, the CDR3 is TGCGCCAGCGGCAACAGTGCTGGAAACACCATATATTTT.

The table lists this clonotype with a few counts. J is TRBJ2-7 and V is TRBV5-1; the D is unclear. The CDR3 totals 16 residues. Germline lookup yields CDR1 SGHRS and CDR2 YFSETQ. V was trimmed by 0 bases and J by 6 bases, leaving 19 bases between them. The CDR3 DNA follows: TGCGCCAGCAGCTTGGAAGGCCTGGGGTTCGTCTCCGAGCAGTACTTC. Amino acids: CASSLEGLGFVSEQYF.

This clonotype was recorded many times. The CDR3 DNA is TGTGCCAGCAGCTTACAAGGGAAACAAGAGACCCAGTACTTC. Amino acids: CASSLQGKQETQYF. The genes are TRBV7-9 and TRBJ2-5; D not certain. Trimming cost V 2 bases and J 2 bases, with 9 bases left between them. The CDR3 is 14 residues long. From germline, CDR1 is SEHNR and CDR2 FQNEAQ (reference sequence).

This clonotype was seen ten or more times. This rearrangement joins TRBV20-1 to TRBJ2-2; D is tentatively TRBD1 or TRBD2 (5 bases each). Germline V gene sequence: CDR1 DFQATT, CDR2 SNEGSKA (reference sequence). The CDR3 spans 14 residues. Trimming cost V 6 bases and J 7 bases, with 18 bases left between them. The CDR3: CSARGPRGDGELFF. The CDR3 DNA reads as TGCAGTGCCCGGGGACCCCGGGGTGACGGGGAGCTGTTTTTT.

This clonotype was found a few times. The CDR3 loop is CASSIRGTGSGTDTQYF. The CDR3 DNA follows: TGCGCCAGCAGCATCCGGGGGACCGGGAGCGGCACAGATACGCAGTATTTT. V is TRBV5-1 and J is TRBJ2-3; D is perhaps TRBD2 (6 bases). Germline assignment: CDR1 SGHRS and CDR2 YFSETQ. CDR3 size: 17 residues. V was trimmed by 4 bases and J by 1 base, leaving 19 bases between them.